Listed below are T cell receptor beta chains from one sample, sequenced in a study of shared clonotypes between healthy human individuals. This table comes from immunoSEQ multiplex PCR, and its TCRdb copy is limited to in-frame clones, with some not included. This table has roughly 1 million clones, about 76% appearing once. The sample comprised memory CD4+ T cells sorted from blood. These receptors came from a man between 18 and 35 years old in good health. The CDR3 runs from the conserved cysteine through the conserved F or W. Fields, in order: J gene, V gene, CDR3 length, D gene, clone size, CDR3 DNA, CDR3 protein. D genes are given only for firm matches. Where a row states a size, it is once, few, many or the class of an expanded clone; other rows omit it.

j_gene: TRBJ1-1; v_gene: TRBV27; len: 16; d_gene: .; abundance: .; CDR3nt: TGTGCCAGCAGTTTATGGGGAAAATGGCTGAACACTGAAGCTTTCTTT; CDR3aa: CASSLWGKWLNTEAFF
j_gene: TRBJ1-2; v_gene: TRBV5-6; len: 14; d_gene: .; abundance: once; CDR3nt: TGTGCCAGCAGCTTTTATTCAGCTAACTATGGCTACACCTTC; CDR3aa: CASSFYSANYGYTF
j_gene: TRBJ2-1; v_gene: TRBV30; len: 13; d_gene: .; abundance: .; CDR3nt: TGTGCCTGGAGTTGGACGGCCCTCACGGAGCAGTTCTTC; CDR3aa: CAWSWTALTEQFF
j_gene: TRBJ1-4; v_gene: TRBV11-2; len: 17; d_gene: .; abundance: .; CDR3nt: TGTGCCAGCAGCCCCATAGGGGAGAACGCAACTAATGAAAAACTGTTTTTT; CDR3aa: CASSPIGENATNEKLFF
j_gene: TRBJ2-1; v_gene: TRBV18; len: 13; d_gene: .; abundance: .; CDR3nt: TGTGCCAGCTCACCACCGTCCGAGAGTGAGCAGTTCTTC; CDR3aa: CASSPPSESEQFF
j_gene: TRBJ2-2; v_gene: TRBV11-2; len: 15; d_gene: TRBD2; abundance: many; CDR3nt: TGTGCCAGCAGCTTAGTAGGGGAGGGGACCGGGGAGCTGTTTTTT; CDR3aa: CASSLVGEGTGELFF
j_gene: TRBJ1-1; v_gene: TRBV19; len: 13; d_gene: .; abundance: .; CDR3nt: TGTGCCAGTAGTATAGATCGGGGCACTGAAGCTTTCTTT; CDR3aa: CASSIDRGTEAFF
j_gene: TRBJ2-4; v_gene: TRBV19; len: 16; d_gene: .; abundance: .; CDR3nt: TGTGCCAGTAGTCCAGGGGGACGGAGGGACCCAAACATTCAGTACTTC; CDR3aa: CASSPGGRRDPNIQYF
j_gene: TRBJ2-2; v_gene: TRBV10-3; len: 12; d_gene: .; abundance: .; CDR3nt: TGTGCCACAATGCCGGGGGCCGGGGAGCTGTTTTTT; CDR3aa: CATMPGAGELFF
j_gene: TRBJ2-7; v_gene: TRBV11-2; len: 14; d_gene: .; abundance: .; CDR3nt: TGTGCCAGCAGCATGGGTCGCAACTCCTACGAGCAGTACTTC; CDR3aa: CASSMGRNSYEQYF
j_gene: TRBJ1-2; v_gene: TRBV4-3; len: 15; d_gene: .; abundance: .; CDR3nt: TGCGCCAGCAGCCAAGACTGGAGTACATGGGATGGCTACACCTTC; CDR3aa: CASSQDWSTWDGYTF
j_gene: TRBJ1-4; v_gene: TRBV7-9; len: 15; d_gene: TRBD1; abundance: .; CDR3nt: TGTGCCAGCAGCCCCGGGACAGGGGGTGTGGAAAAACTGTTTTTT; CDR3aa: CASSPGTGGVEKLFF
j_gene: TRBJ2-7; v_gene: TRBV5-1; len: 13; d_gene: .; abundance: .; CDR3nt: TGCGCCAGCAGCCCCCAGGGGAGTCACGAGCAGTACTTC; CDR3aa: CASSPQGSHEQYF
j_gene: TRBJ2-3; v_gene: TRBV9; len: 16; d_gene: .; abundance: once; CDR3nt: TGTGCCAGCAGCGTAGGAGGGAGTGGGGGCACAGATACGCAGTATTTT; CDR3aa: CASSVGGSGGTDTQYF